The present T cell receptor gamma chain was sequenced within a study of gammadelta T cells in human blood. TCRdb re-called the RT-PCR reads using CATT. The profile shows about 420 gamma-chain clones, less than 15% of them singletons. Germline V gives CDR1 GITISATS, CDR2 ISYDGTV (reference sequence). After removal of 0 bases from V and 4 bases from J, the junction contained 3 bases not matched to a gene. CDR3 length equals 17 residues. This clone is termed large. Different DNA sequences within this sample yield the same CDR3. This receptor was obtained from a human donor. Sequencing was carried out using Vgamma9Vdelta2 gamma-delta T cells from adult blood. The chain combines TRGV9 with TRGJP. The CDR3 loop reads CALWEVPQELGKKIKVF. CDR3 nucleotide sequence: TGTGCCTTGTGGGAGGTGCCCCAAGAGTTGGGCAAAAAAATCAAGGTATTT.